A selection of T cell receptor beta chains follows, all from one sample in a study of cytomegalovirus exposure and HLA in healthy donors. The data were produced by immunoSEQ multiplex PCR, yet TCRdb's version contains in-frame clones alone and is incomplete. The data contain some 150,000 clones, roughly two thirds of them singletons. The specimen was PBMCs. The receptors shown here come from a woman aged 30 to 39 in good health and CMV-seronegative. CDR3s include the opening cysteine and the closing phenylalanine or tryptophan. A D gene is named only where the DNA matches it firmly. Not every row has a clone size; where given, it reads once, few, many or a size class.

D gene	V gene	J gene	clone size	CDR3 DNA	CDR3 protein
-	TRBV28	TRBJ1-4	-	TGTGCCAGCAGTTCGACAGTAAGAGCAACTAATGAAAAACTGTTTTTT	CASSSTVRATNEKLFF
-	TRBV7-2	TRBJ2-2	-	TGTGCCAGCAGCTTCTCACAGGGGAACACCGGGGAGCTGTTTTTT	CASSFSQGNTGELFF
-	TRBV5-4	TRBJ1-5	once	TGTGCCAGCAGCTTGCAGGGCTATCAGCCCCAGCATTTT	CASSLQGYQPQHF
-	TRBV2	TRBJ2-2	-	TGTGCCAGCAGTTCGGACAGGAACACCGGGGAGCTGTTTTTT	CASSSDRNTGELFF
TRBD1	TRBV28	TRBJ1-5	-	TGTGCCATCAACAGGGGCAGCAATCAGCCCCAGCATTTT	CAINRGSNQPQHF
TRBD2	TRBV4-2	TRBJ2-1	-	TGTGCCAGCAGCCAAGCTAGCGGGAGGACAAGCTCCTACAATGAGCAGTTCTTC	CASSQASGRTSSYNEQFF
-	TRBV4-2	TRBJ1-4	-	TGTGCCAGCAGCCGACAGGTGATCGATGAAAAACTGTTTTTT	CASSRQVIDEKLFF
-	TRBV7-9	TRBJ1-5	few	TGTTCCAGCAGCTTAGGGCCCCAGCCCCAGCATTTT	CSSSLGPQPQHF
-	TRBV29-1	TRBJ2-5	-	TGCAGCGTTGTTGGAGGCAGAGAGACCCAGTACTTC	CSVVGGRETQYF
TRBD2	TRBV6-1	TRBJ2-1	-	TGTGCCAGCAGTGAGGGACTAGCTTTCTACAATGAGCAGTTCTTC	CASSEGLAFYNEQFF
-	TRBV21-1	TRBJ1-1	-	TGTGCCAGCAGCCCGGGGGGGAGAGGGGCCGAAAGGAACACTGAAGCTTTCTTT	CASSPGGRGAERNTEAFF
TRBD1	TRBV4-1	TRBJ1-4	-	TGCGCCAGCAGCCAACCCGACAGGGATAATGAAAAACTGTTTTTT	CASSQPDRDNEKLFF
-	TRBV4-1	TRBJ1-3	-	TGCGCCAGCAGCTCAGGGCTTTTGGGGAACACCATATATTTT	CASSSGLLGNTIYF
-	TRBV27	TRBJ2-2	-	TGTGCCAGCGGGTGGACAGTCACCGGGGAGCTGTTTTTT	CASGWTVTGELFF
-	TRBV7-9	TRBJ1-4	-	TGTGCCAGCAGCTCGCCTCACGTGCGGACAGCAACGGAAAAACTGTTTTTT	CASSSPHVRTATEKLFF
TRBD2	TRBV7-2	TRBJ2-2	once	TGTGCCAGCAGCCTTTTTAGCGGGACCGAAGGCGGGGAGCTGTTTTTT	CASSLFSGTEGGELFF
-	TRBV2	TRBJ2-7	-	TGTGCCAGCAGTGAGAGTACCTACGAGCAGTACTTC	CASSESTYEQYF
TRBD2	TRBV14	TRBJ2-2	few	TGTGCCAGCAGCCGCCGGGACTACTATACCGGGGAGCTGTTTTTT	CASSRRDYYTGELFF
-	TRBV6-5	TRBJ2-7	-	TGTGCCAGCAGTTACATGGGCGAGCAGTACTTC	CASSYMGEQYF
TRBD2	TRBV5-1	TRBJ2-2	-	TGCGCCAGCAGCTTGAACAGCGGGAGTGGGGAGCTGTTTTTT	CASSLNSGSGELFF
TRBD2	TRBV2	TRBJ2-2	once	TGTGCCAGCAGTGAAGTTGGACTAGCGGGAGGAACTGGGGAGCTGTTTTTT	CASSEVGLAGGTGELFF
TRBD2	TRBV5-1	TRBJ2-2	-	TGCGCCAGCAGCAAGGACAGGGGACAGACTAGCGGGAGTACCGGGGAGCTGTTTTTT	CASSKDRGQTSGSTGELFF
TRBD2	TRBV19	TRBJ2-3	-	TGTGCCAGTAGTATCATACTAGCGGGAGCAGATACGCAGTATTTT	CASSIILAGADTQYF
TRBD2	TRBV4-3	TRBJ2-2	few	TGCGCCAGCAGCCAAGATGGACCCGGGAGGGACACCGGGGAGCTGTTTTTT	CASSQDGPGRDTGELFF
TRBD2	TRBV9	TRBJ2-7	-	TGTGCCAGCAGCCCTCTCGGGGGGTCTAGCTACGAGCAGTACTTC	CASSPLGGSSYEQYF
TRBD1	TRBV2	TRBJ1-2	few	TGTGCCAGCAGCTGGGACAGGGGCGATGGCTACACCTTC	CASSWDRGDGYTF
-	TRBV11-3	TRBJ2-3	-	TGTGCCAGCAGCTTCCGAGGAGGACCCAGCACAGATACGCAGTATTTT	CASSFRGGPSTDTQYF
-	TRBV4-1	TRBJ1-5	-	TGCGCCAGCAGCTCCCGGGATTTGGGCAATCAGCCCCAGCATTTT	CASSSRDLGNQPQHF
TRBD1	TRBV7-9	TRBJ2-1	-	TGTGCCAGCAGCTGGGGACAGAACAATGAGCAGTTCTTC	CASSWGQNNEQFF
-	TRBV7-2	TRBJ2-7	-	TGTGCCAGCAGCACCACGAACAGGGTTACCTACGAGCAGTACTTC	CASSTTNRVTYEQYF
-	TRBV19	TRBJ2-7	-	TGTGCCAGCACCGGGACACACTACGAGCAGTACTTC	CASTGTHYEQYF
TRBD1	TRBV28	TRBJ2-7	-	TGTGCCAGCAGTACGACAGGGGGCGCTGGCTACGAGCAGTACTTC	CASSTTGGAGYEQYF
-	TRBV25-1	TRBJ2-5	-	TGTGCCAGCAGTGAATATAGCGGAGGAGAGACCCAGTACTTC	CASSEYSGGETQYF
TRBD1	TRBV7-9	TRBJ2-2	-	TGTGCCAGCAGCCCCCCGGACAGGGTGATCGGGGAGCTGTTTTTT	CASSPPDRVIGELFF
-	TRBV5-4	TRBJ1-1	once	TGTGCCAGCAGTAAGGCCCCACCGGCGGAGGCTTTCTTT	CASSKAPPAEAFF
-	TRBV29-1	TRBJ2-5	once	TGCAGCGTTGGATTGGGGGGGACACTACTTCAAGAGACCCAGTACTTC	CSVGLGGTLLQETQYF
-	TRBV2	TRBJ1-1	-	TGTGCCACCCTGACGGGTAGTATGAACACTGAAGCTTTCTTT	CATLTGSMNTEAFF
TRBD1	TRBV5-4	TRBJ2-5	-	TGTGCCAGCAGCTTGGAGACAGGGCTACAAGAGACCCAGTACTTC	CASSLETGLQETQYF
-	TRBV7-3	TRBJ1-1	few	TGTGCCAGCAGCTTGACCGGGGGGCATGAAACTGAAGCTTTCTTT	CASSLTGGHETEAFF
-	TRBV5-1	TRBJ1-6	-	TGCGCCAGCAGCTTAGGACAGCGTTATTCACCCCTCCACTTT	CASSLGQRYSPLHF
-	TRBV28	TRBJ1-5	few	TGTGCCAGCCGGTCCTGGGCCCTTAGCAATCAGCCCCAGCATTTT	CASRSWALSNQPQHF
TRBD2	TRBV10-3	TRBJ2-3	-	TGTGCCATCAGTGAGAAGCGGGAGTATGGAGATACGCAGTATTTT	CAISEKREYGDTQYF
TRBD2	TRBV5-5	TRBJ2-4	-	TGTGCCAGCAGCTCCTGGGGGGGGACCTCAGCCAAAAACATTCAGTACTTC	CASSSWGGTSAKNIQYF
TRBD2	TRBV28	TRBJ2-2	-	TGTGCCAGCAGTTTGTTCCTTAGCGGGAGGAACACCGGGGAGCTGTTTTTT	CASSLFLSGRNTGELFF
-	TRBV2	TRBJ1-3	-	TGTGCCAGCAATAGCGAAGGGAGAAACACCATATATTTT	CASNSEGRNTIYF
TRBD1	TRBV2	TRBJ2-7	-	TGTGCCAGCAGTGGGACAGGAGGAGGATACGAGCAGTACTTC	CASSGTGGGYEQYF
TRBD1	TRBV6-5	TRBJ1-2	-	TGTGCCAGCAGTTTGGGACAGGGGAGCGGCTACACCTTC	CASSLGQGSGYTF
-	TRBV7-2	TRBJ2-3	-	TGTGCCAGCAGCTTAGAGTTGGGGCCTAGGATAGATACGCAGTATTTT	CASSLELGPRIDTQYF
-	TRBV4-1	TRBJ1-1	-	TGCGCCAGCAGCCAAGGTGACAAGAACACTGAAGCTTTCTTT	CASSQGDKNTEAFF
TRBD1	TRBV9	TRBJ1-2	-	TGTGCCAGCACGCACGGGACAGCCTATGGCTACACCTTC	CASTHGTAYGYTF